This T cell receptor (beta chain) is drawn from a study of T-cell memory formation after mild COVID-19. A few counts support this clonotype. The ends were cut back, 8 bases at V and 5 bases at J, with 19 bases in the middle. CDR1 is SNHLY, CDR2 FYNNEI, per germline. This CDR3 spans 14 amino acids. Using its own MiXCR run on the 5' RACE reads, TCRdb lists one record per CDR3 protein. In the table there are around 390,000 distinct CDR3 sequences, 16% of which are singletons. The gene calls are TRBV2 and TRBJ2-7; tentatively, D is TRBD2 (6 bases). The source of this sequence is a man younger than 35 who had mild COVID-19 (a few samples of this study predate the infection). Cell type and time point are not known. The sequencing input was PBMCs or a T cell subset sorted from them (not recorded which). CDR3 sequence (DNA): TGTGCCAGCGGCTCGGTGGAGGGGAAGGACGAGCAGTACGTC. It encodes CASGSVEGKDEQYV.